These T cell receptor beta chains were read from a single sample in a study of OX40 agonist ivuxolimab in advanced cancers. Profiled with immunoSEQ multiplex PCR; TCRdb holds only in-frame clones, not every one. The table includes some 62,000 clones, roughly 86% detected once. Specimen: CD4+ or CD8+ T cells sorted from blood, collected in a trial of the OX40 agonist ivuxolimab. These receptors originate from an adult with an advanced solid tumor such as melanoma, head and neck, liver or kidney cancer. CDR3s include the opening cysteine and the closing phenylalanine or tryptophan. The order of the fields is V gene, J gene, clone size, D gene, CDR3 DNA, CDR3 protein. A D gene is named only where the DNA matches it firmly. Not every row has a clone size; where given, it reads once, few, many or a size class.

>TRBV18|TRBJ1-2|.|TRBD1
TGTGCCAGCTCACCAATAGGACAGGGAGGCTATGGCTACACCTTC
CASSPIGQGGYGYTF
>TRBV30|TRBJ1-4|.|.
TGTGCCTGGAGCTCTGACAGGACCGCAACTAATGAAAAACTGTTTTTT
CAWSSDRTATNEKLFF
>TRBV28|TRBJ1-1|.|.
TGTGCCAGCAGCGAACTCATGAACACTGAAGCTTTCTTT
CASSELMNTEAFF
>TRBV19|TRBJ1-1|.|.
TGTGCCAGTAGTATAGAACGGACAGCGACTGAAGCTTTCTTT
CASSIERTATEAFF
>TRBV7-9|TRBJ2-7|.|.
TGTGCCAGCACCCAAAGTAGGGGGGTCCTTCAGTACTTC
CASTQSRGVLQYF
>TRBV27|TRBJ1-5|once|TRBD1
TGTGCCAGCAGTCCGGACAGGGTAGCAAATCAGCCCCAGCATTTT
CASSPDRVANQPQHF
>TRBV11-1|TRBJ1-1|.|.
TGTGCCAGCAGCTTAGGAAAGGTGTCCATGAACACTGAAGCTTTCTTT
CASSLGKVSMNTEAFF
>TRBV2|TRBJ2-1|.|TRBD2
TGTGCCAGCAGTCGACTAGCGGGGCTTCTCAATGAGCAGTTCTTC
CASSRLAGLLNEQFF
>TRBV11-3|TRBJ2-4|.|TRBD2
TGTGCCAGCAGCTTTAGACTAGCGACTACCAAAAACATTCAGTACTTC
CASSFRLATTKNIQYF
>TRBV7-3|TRBJ1-6|few|.
TGTGCCAGCAGCTTATATGGGATCCCGGCTTCACCCCTCCACTTT
CASSLYGIPASPLHF
>TRBV10-3|TRBJ2-6|.|.
TGTGCCATCAGTACCCTAGGGGGATCTGGGGCCAACGTCCTGACTTTC
CAISTLGGSGANVLTF
>TRBV28|TRBJ2-7|.|.
TGTGCCAGCAGTTCTCGTGGGCAGGGTTATGGCTCCTACGAGCAGTACTTC
CASSSRGQGYGSYEQYF
>TRBV7-2|TRBJ2-3|.|TRBD2
TGTGCCAGCACCCCGGAAGCGGGACGAAGCACAGATACGCAGTATTTT
CASTPEAGRSTDTQYF
>TRBV21-1|TRBJ1-1|few|.
TGTGCCATCACACAAAGGACAGGGGGCACTGAAGCTTTCTTT
CAITQRTGGTEAFF
>TRBV27|TRBJ2-7|.|TRBD2
TGTGCCAGCAGTCCCCCCCGTATCGGACTAGCGGGAGGCGAGCAGTACTTC
CASSPPRIGLAGGEQYF
>TRBV9|TRBJ2-2|.|.
TGTGCCAGCAGCGTATGGTCTAGCACCGGGGGGCTGTTTTTT
CASSVWSSTGGLFF
>TRBV11-1|TRBJ2-1|.|TRBD2
TGTGCCAGCAGCTTAGGCGGGAGCTACAATGAGCAGTTCTTC
CASSLGGSYNEQFF
>TRBV5-1|TRBJ2-5|.|TRBD1
TGCGCCAGCAGCTCGGACAGTCGACAGGGGACCCAGTACTTC
CASSSDSRQGTQYF
>TRBV5-8|TRBJ2-1|.|.
TGTGCCAGCAGCCTCCGGGACTGGATATACAATGAGCAGTTCTTC
CASSLRDWIYNEQFF
>TRBV4-3|TRBJ1-4|.|.
TGCGCCAGCAGCCAAGCACAGGGCTTTGGAAAACTGTTTTTT
CASSQAQGFGKLFF
>TRBV18|TRBJ2-3|once|.
TGTGCCAGCTCTCCCACTAGCACAGATACGCAGTATTTT
CASSPTSTDTQYF
>TRBV10-3|TRBJ2-1|.|.
TGTGCCATCAGTGAGCATAGGGACAATGAGCAGTTCTTC
CAISEHRDNEQFF
>TRBV11-3|TRBJ1-5|few|.
TGTGCCAGCAGCCGGGAGTCCAGCAATCAGCCCCAGCATTTT
CASSRESSNQPQHF
>TRBV7-2|TRBJ2-1|few|TRBD2
TGTGCCAGCAGATCCCCCGGCGGGGGAAATGAGCAGTTCTTC
CASRSPGGGNEQFF
>TRBV27|TRBJ2-6|.|TRBD1
TGTGCCAGCAGTTCGTACCGGGACAGGGGACTCGGCACTGGGGCCAACGTCCTGACTTTC
CASSSYRDRGLGTGANVLTF
>TRBV27|TRBJ2-7|.|.
TGTGCCAGCAGTTTCCGCGCCCCAGACGAGCAGTACTTC
CASSFRAPDEQYF
>TRBV18|TRBJ2-7|.|.
TGTGCCAGCTCACGACCGTCCTCCTACGAGCAGTACTTC
CASSRPSSYEQYF
>TRBV19|TRBJ2-5|.|.
TGTGCCAGTAGTATTACAGGAGAGACCCAGTACTTC
CASSITGETQYF
>TRBV7-2|TRBJ2-3|.|.
TGTGCCAGCAGCCTCATCCTGCCCACAGATACGCAGTATTTT
CASSLILPTDTQYF
>TRBV7-2|TRBJ1-2|.|.
TGTGCCAGCAGCTTGCACCAGGGAAGTGGCTACACCTTC
CASSLHQGSGYTF
>TRBV11-3|TRBJ2-7|many|.
TGTGCCAGCAGCTTACACACAGGCTCGAACTACGAGCAGTACTTC
CASSLHTGSNYEQYF
>TRBV6-5|TRBJ1-2|.|.
TGTGCCAGCAGTTACTCGTCAGGGATGAGGGGCTACACCTTC
CASSYSSGMRGYTF
>TRBV14|TRBJ2-7|.|TRBD2
TGTGCCAGCAGCCAAGGGCTTGGAGCGGGGGTCTCCTACGAGCAGTACTTC
CASSQGLGAGVSYEQYF
>TRBV7-9|TRBJ1-2|.|TRBD1
TGTGCCAGCAGCTATGACAGGGGCGGGGGCTACACCTTC
CASSYDRGGGYTF
>TRBV16|TRBJ2-7|once|TRBD1
TGTGCCAGCAGCGCTCAAGCCGGGACAGGGAGCTCCTACGAGCAGTACTTC
CASSAQAGTGSSYEQYF
>TRBV9|TRBJ1-1|.|.
TGTGCCAGCAGCCCCCACATCGCGGGGAACACTGAAGCTTTCTTT
CASSPHIAGNTEAFF
>TRBV27|TRBJ2-7|.|TRBD1
TGTGCCAGCGGCCCGAGACAGGGATGGTTCCACGAGCAGTACTTC
CASGPRQGWFHEQYF